Below, 15 T cell receptor beta chains from the same sample are listed, as sequenced in a study of T cell clonality in common variable immunodeficiency. Overall study results and limits: Fewer deletions and N-nucleotide insertions were reportedly seen in common variable immunodeficiency TCR beta sequences.

The antigens for these receptors are not known. The assay was immunoSEQ multiplex PCR, and TCRdb's table has in-frame clones only and misses some. The sample contains about 28,000 clones, none occurring once; approximately 3.1% lies in the top ten. Sequenced material: peripheral blood mononuclear cells. The receptors originated from a human donor with common variable immunodeficiency.

This clone was detected only a few times. The read comes to an end 3 residues before the CDR3 does, leaving the germline J gene to fill in the end. The chain recombines TRBV7-2 with TRBJ1-1, with D unresolved. V lost 5 bases and J lost 6, with 13 bases in between. The germline V gene encodes CDR1 SGHTA and CDR2 FQGNSA. This CDR3 comprises 13 residues. The sequenced CDR3 bases are TGTGCCAGCAGCGACTACCGCGTTGCTGAA. This codes for CASSDYRVAE. The CDR3, in full, reads CASSDYRVAEAFF.

This clone was picked up many times. The read comes to an end 3 residues before the CDR3 does, leaving the germline J gene to fill in the end. The chain has TRBV5-6 and TRBJ2-2; 9 nucleotides agree with TRBD1. The CDR3 totals 14 residues. V lost 3 bases, J lost 6 bases, and 3 bases stayed unmatched. Germline-derived CDR1 and CDR2 are SGHDT and YYEEEE. CDR3 loop: CASSWDRVAGELFF. The DNA read from the CDR3 is TGTGCCAGCAGCTGGGACAGGGTGGCCGGGGAG.

Turning to this clone: The read comes to an end 3 residues before the CDR3 does, leaving the germline J gene to fill in the end. The chain employs TRBV2 and TRBJ2-7, with 7 nucleotides matching TRBD2. The V segment lost 8 bases and the J segment 2 bases; nucleotides outside the gene matches: 9. Germline V gene lookup returns CDR1 SNHLY and CDR2 FYNNEI. The CDR3 runs to 14 residues. CDR3 amino acids: CASVGGVRTYEQYF. CDR3 DNA, as far as it was read: TGTGCCAGCGTGGGGGGGGTGCGAACCTACGAG.

This clone was picked up many times. The read finishes 3 residues shy of the CDR3 end, and the germline J gene is used to complete it. The rearrangement uses TRBV5-8 and TRBJ2-1, with D perhaps TRBD2 (7 bases). V was trimmed by 4 bases and J by 4 bases, leaving 15 bases between them. This CDR3 comprises 15 residues. Germline CDR1 SGHTS, CDR2 YDEGEE. The CDR3 is CASSLGGQGYNEQFF. CDR3 DNA (partial): TGTGCCAGCAGCCTGGGGGGGCAGGGGTACAATGAG.

This clone was seen repeatedly, ten times or more. The CDR3 extends 3 residues past the end of the read, so its final part is completed from the germline J gene. The V and J genes are TRBV19 and TRBJ2-1; 12 bases are a match to TRBD2. Germline loops: CDR1 LNHDA, CDR2 SQIVND (reference sequence). The CDR3 sequence is 15 residues long. V was pared by 1 base and J by 8 bases, with 3 bases of the junction left unmatched. The CDR3 loop reads CASSIASGGAYEQFF. The covered CDR3 bases are TGTGCCAGTAGTATAGCTAGCGGGGGGGCCTATGAG.

A word on this clone: The CDR3 end lies 3 residues beyond the end of the read and is filled in from the germline J gene. This sequence joins TRBV30 and TRBJ2-2, with 7 bases aligning to TRBD1. The V gene end was trimmed by 3 bases and the J gene end by 8 bases; junction bases not matched to a gene: 12. CDR3 length: 15 amino acids. The V gene's germline CDR1 is GTSNPN and CDR2 SVGIG (reference sequence). CDR3 bases read: TGTGCCTGGAGGGACAGGACCGCGTTTTTGGGGGAG. Translated: CAWRDRTAFLGE. The entire CDR3 reads CAWRDRTAFLGELFF.

This clone was counted many times. The read ends 3 residues early relative to the CDR3; the germline J gene fills the gap. This rearrangement joins TRBV6-2 or TRBV6-3 to TRBJ2-3; 11 positions agree with TRBD2. CDR1 is MNHEY and CDR2 is SVGEGT in the germline V gene. The CDR3 is made up of 14 amino acids. Losses at the gene ends were 2 bases for V and 6 bases for J; bases not matched to a gene: 1. CDR3 DNA, as far as it was read: TGTGCCAGCAGTTACGGGACTAGCGGCGATACG. Translation gives CASSYGTSGDT. The whole CDR3 region reads CASSYGTSGDTQYF.

Many counts were recorded for this clone. The read terminates 3 residues ahead of where the CDR3 ends, so the germline J gene completes it. The chain employs TRBV19 and TRBJ1-4; D gene uncertain. Germline loops: CDR1 LNHDA, CDR2 SQIVND (reference sequence). The CDR3 extends over 12 amino acids. The sequenced CDR3 bases are TGTGCCAGCCAAAAACACACCGGGGAA. It encodes CASQKHTGE. The CDR3 reads in full as CASQKHTGELFF. Drawing the rest from reference TRBV19 and TRBJ1-4, the complete variable domain is DGGITQSPKYLFRKEGQNVTLSCEQNLNHDAMYWYRQDPGQGLRLIYYSQIVNDFQKGDIAEGYSVSREKKESFPLTVTSAQKNPTAFYLCASQKHTGELFFGSGTQLSVL.

Notes on this clone: The read ends 3 residues early relative to the CDR3; the germline J gene fills the gap. This rearrangement joins TRBV7-9 to TRBJ2-5; TRBD2 agrees at 7 bases. Germline V gene lookup returns CDR1 SEHNR and CDR2 FQNEAQ (reference sequence). Trimming took 4 bases from V and 5 from J; bases not matched to a gene: 7. CDR3 length: 14 residues. Partial CDR3 DNA: TGTGCCAGCAGCTACGGCAACGGGGGGGAGACC. Translating gives CASSYGNGGET. The complete CDR3 reads CASSYGNGGETQYF.

On this clone itself: The sequenced fragment ends 3 residues before the CDR3 boundary, so the rest is inferred from the germline J gene. The gene calls are TRBV20-1 and TRBJ2-1; no clear D gene. The CDR3 sequence is 10 residues long. Per the germline V gene, CDR1 is DFQATT and CDR2 is SNEGSKA (reference sequence). V lost 2 bases and J 8 bases, leaving 4 bases between the germline ends. The CDR3 bases that were read are TGCAGTGCTAGACGGGATGAG. Its translation is CSARRDE. The CDR3 reads in full as CSARRDEQFF.

To note about this clone: The sequenced fragment ends 3 residues before the CDR3 boundary, so the rest is inferred from the germline J gene. The chain has TRBV10-2 and TRBJ2-7; 7 bases line up with TRBD1. Germline assignment: CDR1 WSHSY and CDR2 SAAADI. The CDR3 extends over 15 amino acids. V shed 3 bases and J 2 bases; nucleotides not matched to a gene: 7. CDR3 protein: CASSDGHRGPYEQYF. The covered CDR3 bases are TGCGCCAGCAGTGACGGTCACAGGGGCCCCTACGAG.

This clone was counted at least ten times. Sequencing ends 3 residues short of the CDR3 end; the germline J gene provides the rest. This chain joins TRBV18 and TRBJ2-6; 9 bases agree with TRBD1. CDR1 and CDR2 from the germline V gene are KGHSH and LQKENI. The CDR3 has 18 amino acids. V gave up 3 bases and J gave up 0 bases; unmatched junction bases: 6. The covered CDR3 bases are TGTGCCAGCTCACCTAGGGACAGGGTCCTCTCTGGGGCCAACGTC. Translation gives CASSPRDRVLSGANV. The full CDR3 is CASSPRDRVLSGANVLTF.

For this clone: Read coverage stops 3 residues before the CDR3 terminus; the germline J gene supplies the remainder. The chain employs TRBV30 and TRBJ1-4; possible D gene TRBD1, 5 bases. CDR3 length equals 13 residues. Trimming shortened V by 4 bases and J by 8 bases, and 14 bases separated the two germline ends. Germline loops: CDR1 GTSNPN, CDR2 SVGIG (reference sequence). The CDR3 here is CAWTDSTYEKLFF. CDR3 DNA (partial): TGTGCCTGGACCGACAGTACTTACGAAAAA.

This clone was seen a few times. The read stops 3 residues short of the end of the CDR3; the missing end is completed from the germline J gene. The chain employs TRBV18 and TRBJ1-1, with D possibly TRBD1 on 6 matching bases. Germline CDR1 KGHSH, CDR2 LQKENI. The CDR3 spans 20 residues. Trimming stripped 0 bases from V and 4 bases from J, with 27 bases between. The CDR3 bases that were read are TGTGCCAGCTCACCACCGAATTCGAACAGGGCCTCCCGGGGGGGCACTGAA. Amino acids: CASSPPNSNRASRGGTE. The CDR3 in its entirety is CASSPPNSNRASRGGTEAFF.

Points on this clone: The read terminates 3 residues before the CDR3 end, so the remaining end is supplied by the germline J gene. The chain couples TRBV7-3 to TRBJ2-2; 10 nucleotides agree with TRBD1. The germline V gene has CDR1 SGHTA and CDR2 FQGTGA. The CDR3 has 17 amino acids. Trimming cost V 4 bases and J 1 base; bases outside gene matches: 6. The CDR3 loop reads CASSSTGGYLNTGELFF. CDR3 bases read: TGTGCCAGCAGCTCGACAGGGGGCTATTTGAACACCGGGGAG.